A selection of T cell receptor beta chains follows, all from one sample in a study of Graves' ophthalmopathy and Graves' hyperthyroidism. TCRdb passed the multiplex PCR reads through MiXCR, listing each CDR3 protein once. The repertoire holds 350,000 to 400,000 distinct CDR3 sequences, with approximately 15% as singletons. The sequenced sample consisted of peripheral blood. These TCRs come from a woman between 18 and 29 years old with stable Graves' hyperthyroidism. CDR3s leave out the opening cysteine and the closing phenylalanine or tryptophan.

J | length | V | CDR3
TRBJ2-1 | 14 | TRBV20-1 | SALGLAETFRNEQF
TRBJ1-6 | 12 | TRBV19 | ASSIRSGESPLH
TRBJ2-7 | 15 | TRBV7-3 | ASSLELAGTGTYEQY
TRBJ1-5 | 13 | TRBV7-8 | ASSPVGQGNQPQH
TRBJ1-5 | 12 | TRBV10-3 | AISDRGDDQPQH
TRBJ1-3 | 14 | TRBV12-3/TRBV12-4 | ASSWDRAPSGNTIY
TRBJ2-7 | 13 | TRBV11-2 | ASSPDPGQFQEQY
TRBJ1-2 | 11 | TRBV4-1 | ASSQGVGNSYT
TRBJ2-7 | 13 | TRBV19 | ASSNDRGGSYEQY
TRBJ2-3 | 15 | TRBV11-1 | ASSLTTSPRSTDTQY
TRBJ1-1 | 11 | TRBV12-3/TRBV12-4 | ASSYSQGTEAF
TRBJ1-1 | 12 | TRBV6-1 | ASTSGRGNTEAF
TRBJ2-2 | 15 | TRBV24-1 | ATSDMGQGANTGELF
TRBJ1-1 | 12 | TRBV5-1 | ASSSGGADLQAF
TRBJ2-2 | 11 | TRBV7-8 | ASSKQNTGELF
TRBJ1-6 | 18 | TRBV6-2/TRBV6-3 | ASSYFLAGYPEKYNSPLH
TRBJ2-5 | 12 | TRBV12-3/TRBV12-4 | ASSLRLDQETQY
TRBJ1-1 | 11 | TRBV7-2 | ASSIRLNTEAF
TRBJ1-2 | 11 | TRBV20-1 | SALDRGGYGYT
TRBJ1-2 | 13 | TRBV6-5 | ASSTRQGGYYGYT
TRBJ2-7 | 13 | TRBV9 | ASSVAGTDSYEQY
TRBJ2-7 | 14 | TRBV11-2 | ASSQRTGHRIYEQY
TRBJ1-5 | 12 | TRBV12-3/TRBV12-4 | ASTLHQGNQPQH
TRBJ2-7 | 11 | TRBV27 | ASVRIGSLDQY
TRBJ1-1 | 14 | TRBV11-2 | ASSSTQGSWNTEAF
TRBJ1-2 | 12 | TRBV7-2 | ASALAGEEAGYT
TRBJ2-5 | 12 | TRBV5-1 | ASSYQGAMETQY
TRBJ1-3 | 11 | TRBV4-2 | ASQGFSGNTIY